This TCR beta chain comes out of a study of blood T cell repertoires in COVID-19. Study-wide context: Nucleic acid was either cDNA or gDNA, and it came from T cells, B-cell-depleted T cells, or PBMCs.

This CDR3 has 13 residues. CDR1 and CDR2 from the germline V gene are MNHEY and SMNVEV (reference sequence). Trimming shortened V by 2 bases and J by 7 bases, and 9 bases separated the two germline ends. The authors' processing: How many nucleated cells were present was estimated from reference gene primer amplification. Measured with immunoSEQ multiplex PCR; TCRdb has only the in-frame clones, and not every one. The DNA gave D and trimming, while V, J and clone size come from that table. The repertoire holds 250,000 to 300,000 clones, with under 90% as singletons. The origin of this receptor is a woman aged 55-70 years with active or convalescent COVID-19. The rearrangement uses TRBV27 and TRBJ1-5; TRBD1 is a possible D gene (5 bases). The specimen sequenced was peripheral blood. The CDR3 bases are TGTGCCAGCAGTTTAGGGGCGTTACAGCCCCAGCATTTT. Protein: CASSLGALQPQHF.